This T cell receptor beta chain was retrieved from a study of shared clonotypes between healthy human individuals. Study findings and constraints: Blood was the only sampled material, and tissue repertoires likely differ.

The donor cohort consisted entirely of Caucasian adults residing in Nashville, Tennessee. Per the authors' pipeline: Filtering was not the same, since immunoSEQ gave junction-only sequences without quality scores. The repertoire was sequenced with immunoSEQ multiplex PCR; TCRdb's copy has only in-frame clones and lacks some. The D gene and trimming were derived from the DNA, and the V and J assignments and clone size from that table. The top ten hold around 12% of the sample, which has about 480,000 clones, around 79% seen once. With regard to this clone: What it recognizes is unknown.

V was shortened by 8 bases and J by 1 base, with 18 bases between the two germline ends. This CDR3 has 17 residues. CDR1 MRHNA and CDR2 SNTAGT come from the germline V gene. The receptor was isolated from a woman aged 40 to 55 in good health. Some clones in this sample may be carry-over from other donors' samples. This chain joins TRBV6-4 and TRBJ2-6; perhaps TRBD2 as D (6 bases). Sequences were obtained from PBMCs. The CDR3 sequence is CASSSGMGGSGANVLTF. CDR3 sequence (DNA): TGTGCCAGCTCCTCAGGGATGGGGGGTTCTGGGGCCAACGTCCTGACTTTC.